These 30 T cell receptor beta chains came from one sample sequenced in a study of tumor and adjacent non-tumor tissue in lung cancer. No cell sorting was done before RNA was extracted from the tissue. The normal lung tissue was taken more than 3 cm from the tumor edge. A modified ARM-PCR protocol with three rounds of nested PCR amplified TCRbeta. Each CDR3 protein is one row after TCRdb ran MiXCR on the multiplex PCR reads. This table holds roughly 45,000 distinct CDR3 sequences, around three fifths found once. The sequenced sample consisted of distant non-tumor lung tissue. These receptors were collected from a man over 45 with non-small cell lung cancer.

Remarks on this clonotype: The junction and the germline gene differ at one end; a read error may be behind it. This chain connects TRBV10-2 to TRBJ2-5; D might be TRBD1 or TRBD2, each matching 5 bases. Germline-derived CDR1 and CDR2 are WSHSY and SAAADI. The CDR3 loop spans 13 amino acids. CDR3 sequence (DNA): TGCGCCAGCTGTGAGACAGACGGGGAGATCCAGTACTTC. Translation gives CASCETDGEIQYF.

Turning to this clonotype: Since the CDR3 does not end with the conserved phenylalanine or tryptophan, this likely comes from a read error. The chain joins TRBV6-6 to TRBJ1-2; 10 bases line up with TRBD1. CDR1 and CDR2 from the germline V gene are MNHNY and SVGAGI (reference sequence). The CDR3 spans 14 residues. The CDR3 loop reads CASSSGTGDYGYTI. For the CDR3, the DNA is TGTGCCAGTAGTTCCGGGACAGGGGACTATGGCTACACCATC.

With regard to this clonotype: This may arise from a read error, as a much more abundant clone is one base away. V is TRBV28 and J is TRBJ1-5; 11 positions match TRBD1. This CDR3 has 16 residues. Germline CDR1 MDHEN, CDR2 SYDVKM. CDR3 coding DNA: TGTGCCAGCAGTCCCGGACAGGGGGCGACCTATCAGCCCGAGCATTTT. Its translation is CASSPGQGATYQPEHF.

This clonotype was seen once. The junction does not match germline at one end; this may be a read error. This sequence joins TRBV29-1 and TRBJ1-2, with 7 bases fitting TRBD1. The germline V gene has CDR1 SQVTM and CDR2 ANQGSEA. CDR3 length: 14 residues. The CDR3 loop reads CSAQQGGVNYGYTF. The CDR3 DNA reads as TGTAGCGCTCAGCAGGGGGGAGTTAACTATGGCTACACCTTC.

Remarks on this clonotype: In this CDR3 the conserved last residue, phenylalanine or tryptophan, is missing, so a read error is likely. The chain uses TRBV6-6 and TRBJ2-7; D may match TRBD1 or TRBD2 (5 bases each). The CDR3 extends over 13 amino acids. From germline, CDR1 is MNHNY and CDR2 SVGAGI (reference sequence). CDR3 nucleotide sequence: TGTGCCTGCAGCCCGGGGCATACCTACGAGCAGTACCTC. Residues: CACSPGHTYEQYL.

This clonotype appeared a few times. The gene calls are TRBV2 and TRBJ1-5; D gene unclear. Germline CDR1 reads SNHLY; CDR2 reads FYNNEI. The CDR3 contains 16 residues. With 6 bases removed from V and 4 bases from J, the gap between germline ends came to 19 bases. The CDR3 loop is CASSLQRGGGNQPQHF. In DNA form, the CDR3 reads TGTGCCAGCAGCCTCCAGAGAGGTGGAGGGAATCAGCCCCAGCATTTT.

This clonotype was seen only a few times. This rearrangement joins TRBV28 to TRBJ2-7, with D maybe TRBD1 (6 bases). V lost 5 bases and J 2 bases, leaving 13 bases between the germline ends. CDR3 size: 14 residues. Per germline, CDR1 MDHEN and CDR2 SYDVKM. The CDR3 loop reads CASSLTDRAYEQYF. Written as DNA, the CDR3 is TGTGCCAGCAGTCTTACGGACAGAGCCTACGAGCAGTACTTC. Drawing the rest from reference TRBV28 and TRBJ2-7, the complete variable domain is DVKVTQSSRYLVKRTGEKVFLECVQDMDHENMFWYRQDPGLGLRLIYFSYDVKMKEKGDIPEGYSVSREKKERFSLILESASTNQTSMYLCASSLTDRAYEQYFGPGTRLTVT.

Notes on this clonotype: A much larger clone lies a single base off, so this may be a read error. J is TRBJ2-5 and V is TRBV20-1; the D gene is possibly TRBD2 (5 bases). Trimming removed 3 bases at V and 3 bases at J, with 11 bases between. Per the germline V gene, CDR1 is DFQATT and CDR2 is SNEGSKA (reference sequence). The CDR3 loop spans 13 amino acids. This CDR3 is CSASPSGKETQYF. In DNA form, the CDR3 reads TGCAGTGCTAGCCCGAGCGGAAAAGAGACCCAGTACTTC.

V usage is TRBV6-1 and J usage is TRBJ2-3; D is perhaps TRBD1 or TRBD2 (6 bases each). In germline, CDR1 is MNHNS, CDR2 SASEGT. V was trimmed by 1 base and J by 8 bases, leaving 19 bases between them. The CDR3 runs 16 residues. This CDR3 reads CASSEVSWGATGTQYF. The CDR3 nucleotides read TGTGCCAGCAGTGAAGTTAGCTGGGGGGCCACGGGTACGCAGTATTTT.

Comment on this clonotype: The junction departs from germline at one end; a sequencing error may be responsible. The chain has TRBV20-1 and TRBJ2-3; D is perhaps TRBD2 (5 bases). The CDR3 sequence is 15 residues long. Per the germline V gene, CDR1 is DFQATT and CDR2 is SNEGSKA (reference sequence). As DNA, the CDR3 is TGCAGTACTAGAGATCTGGCGATACTCACAGATACGCAGTATTTT. Translation gives CSTRDLAILTDTQYF.

Details on this clonotype: The conserved final phenylalanine or tryptophan is absent from the CDR3, which likely points to a read error. The chain joins TRBV7-9 to TRBJ2-1, with TRBD2 matching over 12 bases. There are 19 residues in the CDR3. Germline CDR1 reads SEHNR; CDR2 reads FQNEAQ (reference sequence). This chain's CDR3 is CTSSLAGVGLAGRGNEQFI. The CDR3 coding sequence is TGTACCAGCAGCTTAGCTGGTGTAGGACTAGCGGGAAGAGGCAATGAGCAGTTCATC.

The rearrangement uses TRBV11-1 and TRBJ2-7; a weak D match, TRBD1 (5 bases). The CDR3 runs 14 residues. Trimming left V 5 bases short and J 5 bases short, with 16 bases between. Germline V lookup: CDR1 SGHAT, CDR2 FQDESV (reference sequence). The CDR3 here is CASSMDGQSNEQYF. For the CDR3, the DNA is TGTGCCAGCAGCATGGATGGACAATCCAACGAGCAGTACTTC.

Worth noting for this clonotype: This may be a read error: a much more frequent sequence differs by one nucleotide. The chain combines TRBV12-3 or TRBV12-4 with TRBJ2-1; 8 nucleotides match TRBD2. The CDR3 totals 15 residues. V dropped 3 bases and J dropped 8; count of bases not matched to a gene: 9. CDR3 sequence: CASSFGRGDLDEQFF. DNA for the CDR3: TGTGCCAGCAGTTTCGGGCGGGGGGACCTCGATGAGCAGTTCTTC.

To note about this clonotype: At one of its ends the junction is not consistent with the germline gene, which may arise from a read error. The chain links TRBV4-2 to TRBJ1-4; no reliable D call. Germline CDR1 reads LGHNA; CDR2 reads YNFKEQ. The CDR3 sequence is 16 residues long. The CDR3 sequence is CASSQSAGIDAEKLFF. CDR3 nucleotides: TGTGCTAGCAGCCAATCCGCCGGGATCGACGCTGAAAAACTGTTTTTT.

Comments on this clonotype: Here the CDR3 omits its conserved ending phenylalanine or tryptophan, so a read error is the likely source. It is unclear where the CDR3 begins or ends on the DNA, so no DNA is shown, and the CDR3 is as TCRdb lists it. The chain employs TRBV12-1 and TRBJ2-3; no DNA check was done on the table's D call, TRBD2. TRBV12-1 is a pseudogene segment. The CDR3 has 15 residues if both end residues are counted. The CDR3 reads CANPFWRGSTDTQYL.

This clonotype has ten or more counts. This chain links TRBV12-3 or TRBV12-4 with TRBJ2-7, with TRBD1 matching over 9 bases. The V gene end was trimmed by 8 bases and the J gene end by 1 base; junction bases not matched to a gene: 9. This CDR3 has 15 amino acids. The CDR3 region is CASGEDRGSSYEQYF. The CDR3 nucleotides are TGTGCCAGCGGGGAGGACAGGGGATCTTCCTACGAGCAGTACTTC.

To note about this clonotype: This may stem from a read error, because a much larger clone lies one nucleotide away. CDR3 protein: CASSVDTYGYTF. The CDR3 bases are TGCGCCAGCAGTGTAGACACCTATGGCTACACCTTC. The chain joins TRBV10-2 to TRBJ1-2, with no clear D. Germline loops: CDR1 WSHSY, CDR2 SAAADI. Trimming cost V 4 bases and J 4 bases, with 7 bases left between them. The CDR3 loop spans 12 amino acids.

Comment on this clonotype: The junction shows a germline mismatch at one end, possibly a read error. The J gene is TRBJ2-5, the V gene TRBV5-5; the D gene is possibly TRBD2 (6 bases). The CDR3 runs to 15 residues. CDR1 is SGHKS, CDR2 YYEKEE, per germline (reference sequence). Here the CDR3 DNA reads TGTGCCAGCAGCACGGAGGGCCGATATGGAGAGATCCAGAACTTC. Protein: CASSTEGRYGEIQNF.

As for this clonotype: One junction end disagrees with the germline gene, perhaps due to a read error. The gene calls are TRBV20-1 and TRBJ2-3, with 15 bases that match TRBD2. CDR3 length: 16 amino acids. The germline gives CDR1 DFQATT, CDR2 SNEGSKA (reference sequence). CDR3 nucleotides: TGCAGTGCTAACGCCGGGACTAGCGGGAGGATGGATACGCGGTATTTT. Translating gives CSANAGTSGRMDTRYF.

With respect to this clonotype: The junction shows a germline mismatch at one end, possibly a read error. The V call is TRBV6-1, the J call TRBJ2-5; 7 nucleotides agree with TRBD2. The germline gives CDR1 MNHNS, CDR2 SASEGT. This CDR3 is 15 amino acids long. The CDR3 loop is CANSPGGRTEETLYF. The CDR3 DNA is TGTGCCAACAGCCCCGGCGGGAGAACCGAAGAGACCCTGTACTTC.

This clonotype appeared a few times. V usage is TRBV7-9 and J usage is TRBJ2-1; 13 bases map to TRBD2. V dropped 4 bases and J dropped 9; count of bases not matched to a gene: 9. CDR1 SEHNR and CDR2 FQNEAQ come from the germline V gene (reference sequence). This CDR3 has 16 amino acids. CDR3 loop: CASSWVPGLAGSEQFF. The CDR3 nucleotides read TGTGCCAGCAGCTGGGTCCCGGGACTAGCGGGGTCTGAGCAGTTCTTC.

This clonotype was recorded only once. Relative to the germline gene, one junction end is altered; a read error may explain this. This rearrangement joins TRBV5-1 to TRBJ2-1, with 14 bases matching TRBD2. Germline loops: CDR1 SGHRS, CDR2 YFSETQ. This CDR3 region has 15 residues. Here the CDR3 DNA reads TGCGCCGGCAGCCCCGGACTAGCGGGGGGCAACGAGCAGTTCTTC. Its protein is CAGSPGLAGGNEQFF.

The chain carries TRBV5-1 and TRBJ1-1; D not resolved. The CDR3 sequence is 13 residues long. Deletions cut 0 bases from V and 6 bases from J, with 9 bases between. The germline V gene has CDR1 SGHRS and CDR2 YFSETQ. CDR3: CASSLESLAEAFF. The CDR3, as DNA: TGCGCCAGCAGCTTGGAATCTTTAGCTGAAGCTTTCTTT.

This clonotype was seen many times. The rearrangement joins TRBV12-3 or TRBV12-4 to TRBJ2-5; 11 bases fit TRBD2. V gave up 3 bases and J gave up 9 bases; unmatched junction bases: 9. CDR3 length: 15 residues. The CDR3 coding sequence is TGTGCCAGCAGTTTCTTAGCGGGGGGGGAGGAGCCCCAGTACTTC. Translation: CASSFLAGGEEPQYF.

In regard to this clonotype: The junction shows a germline mismatch at one end, possibly a read error. This chain connects TRBV5-4 to TRBJ2-5, with a weak D call TRBD2 (7 bases). CDR1 is SGHNT and CDR2 is YYREEE in the germline V gene (reference sequence). The CDR3 totals 13 residues. The CDR3 nucleotides are TGTGCCTGCAGTCGGGGGGACAAAGAGACCCAGTACTTC. It translates to CACSRGDKETQYF.

This clonotype turned up a few times. A much larger clone is a single base away; this may be a read error. This chain links TRBV6-2 or TRBV6-3 with TRBJ2-5; 7 bases are shared with TRBD2. Germline V gene lookup returns CDR1 MNHEY and CDR2 SVGEGT. This CDR3 contains 13 residues. The CDR3 nucleotides are TGTACCACCACCTCCCTGGGGGGGGAGACCCAGTACTTC. Protein product: CTTTSLGGETQYF.

Concerning this clonotype: This sequence may be a read error, since a much larger clone differs from it by one base. The gene calls are TRBV11-2 and TRBJ2-2; D call uncertain. CDR3 length equals 14 residues. Trimming stripped 0 bases from V and 6 bases from J, with 8 bases between. Germline CDR1 and CDR2: SGHAT and FQNNGV. CDR3: CASSLDHVSGELFF. As DNA, the CDR3 is TGTGCCAGCAGCTTAGATCATGTGTCCGGGGAGCTGTTTTTT.

The table lists this clonotype with a count of one. The genes are TRBV20-1 and TRBJ2-3; D is tentatively TRBD1 or TRBD2 (5 bases each). Trimming removed 6 bases from V and 4 bases from J, with 17 bases in between. Germline-derived CDR1 and CDR2 are DFQATT and SNEGSKA (reference sequence). This CDR3 spans 14 amino acids. The CDR3: CSAATGPSSDTQYF. CDR3 bases: TGCAGTGCCGCCACAGGACCTAGCTCAGATACGCAGTATTTT.

Only one count was recorded for this clonotype. The junction does not match germline at one end; this may be a read error. V gene TRBV4-2 combines with J gene TRBJ1-5; perhaps TRBD1 as D (5 bases). Per germline, CDR1 LGHNA and CDR2 YNFKEQ. CDR3 length: 17 amino acids. The chain's CDR3 is CASNPLSGPDSNQRQHF. In nucleotides, the CDR3 is TGTGCCAGCAACCCTCTATCAGGGCCTGATAGCAATCAGCGCCAGCATTTT.

On this clonotype itself: A read error may account for a junction end that differs from germline. The rearrangement links TRBV5-4 to TRBJ2-7; TRBD1 matches at 12 bases. From germline, CDR1 is SGHNT and CDR2 YYREEE (reference sequence). The CDR3 covers 15 residues. The CDR3 reads CASSIGGQGAYKQYF. The CDR3, as DNA: TGTGCGAGCAGCATAGGGGGACAGGGGGCCTACAAGCAGTACTTC. The complete variable domain, with remaining parts taken from reference TRBV5-4 and TRBJ2-7, reads ETGVTQSPTHLIKTRGQQVTLRCSSQSGHNTVSWYQQALGQGPQFIFQYYREEENGRGNFPPRFSGLQFPNYSSELNVNALELDDSALYLCASSIGGQGAYKQYFGPGTRLTVT.